This paragraph reports one T cell receptor (beta chain). Its target antigen remains unknown. One base away there is no much larger clone; base qualities are not given. These data come from a study of Ad26.COV2.S vaccination and SARS-CoV-2 variants (TCRdb year 2021). About the full investigation: Vaccine-arm donors were drawn from COV1001, a multicentre, randomized, double-blind, placebo-controlled phase I-IIa trial of Ad26.COV2.S in healthy adults. Sequencing of the TCRbeta repertoire served to evaluate the specificity and breadth of SARS-CoV-2-reactive T cell receptors following Ad26.COV2.S vaccination. The TCR-sequenced set comprised around 32 samples: about 19 Ad26.COV2.S vaccine recipients, 5 placebo recipients and 8 SARS-CoV-2 convalescent individuals. Ad26.COV2.S was administered intramuscularly at a dose of 5x10^10 or 1x10^11 viral particles, either as one shot or as two shots given 56 days apart. Throughout the experiments and outcome assessment, investigators stayed blinded to trial group allocation. Trial participants were randomized into five groups of five, in which low-dose or high-dose Ad26.COV2.S was given once or twice, or placebo was given on both occasions.

The sample's treatment or condition label, in plain terms: 19 received Ad26.COV2.S at low or high dose, single or two shots; several received placebo; per-sample allocation not given. For vaccine and placebo recipients, repertoires were sequenced using samples collected on day 63 after the first injection. In Cohort 1b, more than 20 adults aged 18-55 years were enrolled at a single site in Boston, USA, between 29 July and 7 August 2020. Ad26.COV2.S consisted of a replication-incompetent adenovirus type 26 vector by which a prefusion-stabilized SARS-CoV-2 spike protein from the original Wuhan strain was expressed. Taken from the germline V gene (reference sequence), the CDR1 and CDR2 loops are LNHDA and SQIVND. There are 15 amino acids in the CDR3, from cysteine to phenylalanine inclusive. Only CDR3 DNA is held: 45 bases, read in frame from base 1. The trim is 3 bases for V and 5 bases for J, with a gap of 14 bases between the germline ends.

Overall study results and their limits: Ad26.COV2.S recipients had higher spike-specific TCR breadth than placebo recipients (P = 0.0014). The authors noted that the TCR breadth and depth analyses may have underestimated total T cell responses. Vaccine and placebo recipients had similar non-spike TCR breadth, a finding consistent with the vaccine containing only spike. The study lacked the statistical power to compare responses across vaccine doses or regimens. Substantial breadth of spike-specific CD8+ and CD4+ T cell responses was reported after vaccination.

The immunoSEQ Assay was the method used to sequence TCRbeta CDR3 regions. After extraction, genomic DNA underwent amplification by bias-controlled multiplex PCR, followed by high-throughput sequencing. The study's processing was this. To quantify the absolute abundance of every unique TCRbeta CDR3 region, sequences were collapsed and filtered. T cell fraction was estimated by normalization of TCRbeta template counts to usable DNA, with usable DNA being measured through amplification of reference genes present in all nucleated cells. Repertoire TCRs were annotated as SARS-CoV-2-specific by exact matching of V gene, CDR3 amino acid sequence and J gene to a known reactive TCR set. The reference SARS-CoV-2 TCR set was derived from MIRA and filtered for enrichment in COVID-19-positive ImmuneCODE repertoires, a step that removed public or cross-reactive TCRs. Drawing on the MIRA antigens, annotated TCRs were analysed further at the level of specific ORF or position within ORF. Breadth was defined as annotated unique rearrangements over total unique productive rearrangements; depth was the summed frequency of those rearrangements. TCR breadth was compared between groups using two-sided Wilcoxon rank-sum tests. TCRdb's version of the immuneACCESS table is confined to in-frame rearrangements and falls short of the full clone set. An unresolved V gene accounts for under half of the shortfall where checked; the remainder is of unknown origin. The V and J calls and clone size come from that table; D and trimming were worked out from the DNA. This sample lists around 320,000 clones; 80% to 90% were detected once. The ten largest clones capture about 3.5% of the sample.

The receptor's source is a person between 18 and 65 years old who received the Ad26.COV2.S COVID-19 vaccine or a placebo. The sequenced sample was peripheral blood, obtained in a trial of Ad26.COV2.S vaccine versus placebo. The rearranged segments are TRBV19 and TRBJ2-1; a tentative D call is TRBD2 (6 bases match). CDR3 region: CASSIGQRVNNEQFF. The sequenced DNA is TGTGCCAGTAGTATTGGTCAGCGGGTAAACAATGAGCAGTTCTTC.